The 2 T cell receptor beta chains below come from one sample, sequenced in a study of blood T cell repertoires in COVID-19. Sequencing was performed with immunoSEQ multiplex PCR; in TCRdb, only in-frame clones are kept and a portion is missing. The top ten clones hold under 3% of a sample with about 170,000 clones, roughly four fifths of them seen once. Sequences were obtained from peripheral blood. These receptors were collected from a human donor with acute or convalescent COVID-19. The donor label of this sample is uncertain.

V gene TRBV28 combines with J gene TRBJ2-1, with TRBD2 matching 11 bases. CDR3 length equals 15 residues. The V gene end was trimmed by 2 bases and the J gene end by 8 bases; junction bases not matched to a gene: 5. Germline V gives CDR1 MDHEN, CDR2 SYDVKM. The CDR3 nucleotides are TGTGCCAGCAGTTTACCCCTAGCGGGAGGAGATGAGCAGTTCTTC. It translates to CASSLPLAGGDEQFF.

The rearrangement uses TRBV11-2 and TRBJ2-5, with a tentative D call TRBD2 (6 bases). Per germline, CDR1 SGHAT and CDR2 FQNNGV. V was cut by 7 bases and J by 7 bases, with 19 bases left in between. The CDR3 is 14 residues long. The CDR3 loop is CASTGSTWGGTQYF. The CDR3 DNA sequence: TGTGCCAGCACAGGATCAACGTGGGGAGGGACCCAGTACTTC.